The entry below describes one TCR beta chain. Sequencing used immunoSEQ multiplex PCR; TCRdb keeps in-frame clones, though not all of them. The sample records about a million clones, about 80% being singletons. Study donors comprised healthy, HIV-negative adults devoid of recent acute infection or vaccination. These data are taken from a study of shared clonotypes between healthy human individuals. The wider study: In total, the donors were two women and a few men aged 18 to 49.

CDR3 length equals 17 residues. After removal of 4 bases from V and 2 bases from J, the junction contained 12 bases not matched to a gene. Germline assignment: CDR1 SGHNT and CDR2 YYREEE (reference sequence). The rearrangement uses TRBV5-4 and TRBJ2-1; 7 positions agree with TRBD2. Input material: memory CD4+ T cells from PBMCs. The subset is: CD45RA-negative fraction. The receptor was derived from a man aged 18 to 35 in good health. Some clones in this sample may be carry-over from other donors' samples. The CDR3 reads CASSPGTTLSPYNEQFF. The CDR3 nucleotides read TGTGCCAGCAGCCCCGGGACTACGCTCTCCCCCTACAATGAGCAGTTCTTC.